This entry concerns a single T cell receptor (beta chain). From germline, CDR1 is SGHRS and CDR2 YFSETQ. The length of the CDR3 is 14 residues. Trimming cost V 3 bases and J 5 bases, with 14 bases left between them. A single heparinised blood sample, averaging about 100 mL, was obtained per donor. The data originate from a study of beta chain features in type 1 diabetes. Study-level information: All of the samples together had approximately 99 million sorted cells examined.

The isolated RNA, all of it, was reverse transcribed, so expressed TCRB transcripts were what got sequenced. Some clones are missing from TCRdb's copy, which holds only in-frame ones; the method was immunoSEQ multiplex PCR. The sample yields 130,000 or so clones, roughly 9.3% seen once. The receptor's source is a woman in her thirties or forties in good health. This chain joins TRBV5-1 and TRBJ2-5; D is unclear. Specimen: central memory CD4+ T cells from blood. CDR3 residues: CASSSGSTGETQYF. The DNA for the CDR3 is TGCGCCAGCAGCTCCGGTTCTACCGGGGAGACCCAGTACTTC.